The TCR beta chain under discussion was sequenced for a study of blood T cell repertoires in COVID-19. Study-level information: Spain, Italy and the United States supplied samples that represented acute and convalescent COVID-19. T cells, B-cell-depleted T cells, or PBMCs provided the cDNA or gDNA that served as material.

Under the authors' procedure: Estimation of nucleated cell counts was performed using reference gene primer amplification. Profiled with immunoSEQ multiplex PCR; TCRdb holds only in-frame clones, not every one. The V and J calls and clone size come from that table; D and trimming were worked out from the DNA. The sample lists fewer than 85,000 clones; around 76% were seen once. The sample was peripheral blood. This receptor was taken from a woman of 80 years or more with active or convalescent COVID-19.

The CDR3 is CASSGVASGANVLTF. CDR3 sequence (DNA): TGTGCCAGCAGCGGAGTCGCGTCTGGGGCCAACGTCCTGACTTTC. The chain joins TRBV9 to TRBJ2-6, with no clear D. This CDR3 region has 15 residues. Trimming cost V 3 bases and J 1 base, with 8 bases left between them. CDR1 is SGDLS, CDR2 YYNGEE, per germline.